The 29 T cell receptor beta chains presented below share a single source sample, sequenced in a study of control samples from healthy donors and cancer patients. Profiled with immunoSEQ multiplex PCR; TCRdb holds only in-frame clones, not every one. The repertoire holds roughly 130,000 clones, with just under 95% as singletons. Sequenced material: blood. The receptors originated from a man aged 30 to 39 in good health.

This chain uses TRBV28 with TRBJ1-6; D is perhaps TRBD1 (6 bases). The CDR3 sequence is 15 residues long. The V end lost 7 bases, the J end lost 5 bases, and 15 bases lay between the germline ends. The V gene's germline CDR1 is MDHEN and CDR2 SYDVKM. As DNA, the CDR3 is TGTGCCAGCAACTCAGGGGAGGGAAATAATTCACCCCTCCACTTT. It specifies CASNSGEGNNSPLHF. The full variable domain, rest sourced from reference TRBV28 and TRBJ1-6, is DVKVTQSSRYLVKRTGEKVFLECVQDMDHENMFWYRQDPGLGLRLIYFSYDVKMKEKGDIPEGYSVSREKKERFSLILESASTNQTSMYLCASNSGEGNNSPLHFGNGTRLTVT.

This chain joins TRBV7-9 and TRBJ1-2, with D maybe TRBD1 (6 bases). The germline V and J ends were trimmed by 1 base and 3 bases, with 12 bases remaining between them. Germline loops: CDR1 SEHNR, CDR2 FQNEAQ (reference sequence). The CDR3 consists of 15 residues. The CDR3 reads CASSLVGGADYGYTF. In DNA form, the CDR3 reads TGTGCCAGCAGCTTAGTCGGGGGCGCGGACTATGGCTACACCTTC.

The chain's CDR3 is CASSPTDRVMVKQYF. CDR3 sequence (DNA): TGTGCCAGCTCACCCACGGACAGGGTCATGGTAAAGCAGTACTTC. This sequence joins TRBV18 and TRBJ2-7, with 8 nucleotides matching TRBD1. V shed 3 bases and J 8 bases; nucleotides not matched to a gene: 12. There are 15 residues in the CDR3. Per germline, CDR1 KGHSH and CDR2 LQKENI.

The chain has TRBV2 and TRBJ2-3; D could derive from TRBD1 or TRBD2 (6 bases each). Germline V gene data show CDR1 as SNHLY and CDR2 as FYNNEI. Trimming left V 7 bases short and J 2 bases short, with 16 bases between. CDR3 length: 15 amino acids. CDR3 amino acids: CASITGGGFTDTQYF. The CDR3 bases are TGTGCCAGCATTACCGGAGGGGGTTTCACAGATACGCAGTATTTT.

The chain is built from TRBV18 and TRBJ2-5; maybe TRBD1 (6 bases). CDR1 and CDR2 (germline): KGHSH, LQKENI. Trimming took 0 bases from V and 5 from J, leaving 16 bases between them. The CDR3 has 16 residues. The CDR3 region is CASSPPWSTGWETQYF. In nucleotides, the CDR3 is TGTGCCAGCTCACCACCGTGGAGCACAGGGTGGGAGACCCAGTACTTC.

The chain joins TRBV11-2 to TRBJ1-1; 8 bases are a match to TRBD1. J gave up 3 bases and V 3 bases, and 6 bases lay outside the gene matches. CDR1 and CDR2 from the germline V gene are SGHAT and FQNNGV. The CDR3 has 15 amino acids. Written as DNA, the CDR3 is TGTGCCAGCAGCTTGACAGGGGCCGGAGACACTGAAGCTTTCTTT. This sequence encodes CASSLTGAGDTEAFF. The full variable domain, its missing parts supplied by reference TRBV11-2 and TRBJ1-1, is EAGVAQSPRYKIIEKRQSVAFWCNPISGHATLYWYQQILGQGPKLLIQFQNNGVVDDSQLPKDRFSAERLKGVDSTLKIQPAKLEDSAVYLCASSLTGAGDTEAFFGQGTRLTVV.

The chain employs TRBV7-9 and TRBJ1-1; D is uncertain. The V end was cut by 6 bases, the J end by 0 bases, with 5 bases between. CDR1 is SEHNR and CDR2 is FQNEAQ in the germline V gene (reference sequence). This CDR3 contains 12 residues. CDR3 coding DNA: TGTGCCAGCAGTTACATGAACACTGAAGCTTTCTTT. As protein: CASSYMNTEAFF.

The chain is built from TRBV10-3 and TRBJ1-3; D unclear. V lost 0 bases, J lost 4 bases, and 7 bases lay in between. The CDR3 is 14 residues long. Germline CDR1 and CDR2: ENHRY and SYGVKD. This chain's CDR3 is CAISESNVGNTIYF. The CDR3 region has the DNA TGTGCCATCAGTGAGTCGAACGTCGGAAACACCATATATTTT.

The rearrangement joins TRBV2 to TRBJ1-5, with a weak D call TRBD1 (6 bases). Germline V gene sequence: CDR1 SNHLY, CDR2 FYNNEI. The CDR3 spans 15 residues. V was trimmed by 6 bases and J by 4 bases, leaving 16 bases between them. CDR3 sequence reads: CASRAFTGSNQPQHF. The CDR3 region has the DNA TGTGCCAGCAGGGCGTTTACAGGGTCTAATCAGCCCCAGCATTTT.

This clone appeared once. The chain uses TRBV5-6 and TRBJ1-4, with no clear D. CDR1 is SGHDT and CDR2 is YYEEEE in the germline V gene. The V end was cut by 3 bases, the J end by 7 bases, with 16 bases between. The CDR3 totals 15 residues. The CDR3 DNA reads TGTGCCAGCAGCTCACTCGCGTCCGCGGGTGAAAAACTGTTTTTT. This gives the protein CASSSLASAGEKLFF.

The rearrangement joins TRBV28 to TRBJ2-5, with D perhaps matching TRBD1 (7 bases). The CDR3 is 12 amino acids. The germline V gene encodes CDR1 MDHEN and CDR2 SYDVKM. Trimming removed 6 bases at V and 5 bases at J, with 10 bases between. The DNA of the CDR3 is TGTGCCAGCAGACAGGGGAGGGAGACCCAGTACTTC. It codes for CASRQGRETQYF.

The CDR3 sequence is CASSLDPGQGWYGYGYTF. CDR3 nucleotides: TGTGCCAGCAGCTTAGACCCGGGACAGGGGTGGTATGGCTATGGCTACACCTTC. V is TRBV7-9 and J is TRBJ1-2; 10 bases align to TRBD1. This CDR3 contains 18 residues. J was trimmed by 4 bases and V by 1 base; bases with no gene match: 12. CDR1 is SEHNR, CDR2 FQNEAQ, per germline (reference sequence).

The chain couples TRBV7-2 to TRBJ1-1; no definite D call. This CDR3 has 13 residues. CDR1 is SGHTA, CDR2 FQGNSA, per germline. V lost 8 bases to trimming and J lost 3 bases, with 13 bases between them. The CDR3 nucleotides are TGTGCCAGCGGTGGAGCCCGGGACACTGAAGCTTTCTTT. This sequence encodes CASGGARDTEAFF.

This sequence joins TRBV27 and TRBJ2-1; D gene unclear. Deletions cut 6 bases from V and 5 bases from J, with 20 bases between. Germline values: CDR1 MNHEY, CDR2 SMNVEV (reference sequence). There are 16 residues in the CDR3. The CDR3 bases are TGTGCCAGCAGCCAAGTAATCTATGGTTCGGACAATGAGCAGTTCTTC. This codes for CASSQVIYGSDNEQFF.

This clone appeared a single time. One end of the junction varies from germline; a read error may be responsible. This chain joins TRBV20-1 and TRBJ1-2, with D uncertain. Germline CDR1 and CDR2: DFQATT and SNEGSKA (reference sequence). The CDR3 is 11 residues long. The CDR3, as DNA: TGCAGCGCTAGCGACGGCTATGGCTACACCTTC. Protein product: CSASDGYGYTF.

V is TRBV12-3 or TRBV12-4 and J is TRBJ2-1; D unresolved. V was shortened by 8 bases and J by 5 bases, with 4 bases between the two germline ends. CDR3 length: 10 amino acids. The CDR3 spells CASGNNEQFF. The DNA of the CDR3 is TGTGCCAGCGGCAACAATGAGCAGTTCTTC.

This chain uses TRBV30 with TRBJ1-4; possible D gene TRBD1, 5 bases. Trimming removed 7 bases from V and 5 bases from J, with 11 bases in between. Germline V lookup: CDR1 GTSNPN, CDR2 SVGIG (reference sequence). This CDR3 is built from 12 residues. Here the CDR3 reads CASWGRNEKLFF. The CDR3 nucleotides are TGTGCCTCGTGGGGCCGAAATGAAAAACTGTTTTTT.

J is TRBJ2-3 and V is TRBV2; D is unresolved. The CDR3 is 14 amino acids. The germline CDR1 and CDR2 sequences are SNHLY and FYNNEI. Between the trimmed V and J ends, which lost 3 bases and 3 bases, there was a span of 10 bases. The CDR3 nucleotides are TGTGCCAGCAGTGATCTGGATAGTACAGATACGCAGTATTTT. Its translation is CASSDLDSTDTQYF.

V gene TRBV11-2 combines with J gene TRBJ2-7; unclear D gene. Germline loops: CDR1 SGHAT, CDR2 FQNNGV. Between the trimmed V and J ends, which lost 5 bases and 1 base, there was a span of 9 bases. The CDR3 extends over 13 amino acids. The CDR3 region is CASSPGPSYEQYF. The CDR3 DNA sequence: TGTGCCAGCAGCCCTGGACCGTCCTACGAGCAGTACTTC.

The chain joins TRBV19 to TRBJ2-1; 7 positions match TRBD2. Per germline, CDR1 LNHDA and CDR2 SQIVND (reference sequence). The CDR3 is made up of 14 amino acids. V lost 4 bases, J lost 8 bases, and 8 bases stayed unmatched. CDR3 sequence: CASSTQGGSDEQFF. The CDR3, as DNA: TGTGCCAGTAGTACCCAGGGAGGGTCCGATGAGCAGTTCTTC.

The chain's CDR3 is CASTLGPGNTIYF. The DNA for the CDR3 is TGTGCCAGCACCCTCGGACCTGGAAACACCATATATTTT. The V gene is TRBV28, the J gene TRBJ1-3; D ambiguous. Trimming pared 7 bases from V and 2 bases from J, leaving 9 bases between. The germline gives CDR1 MDHEN, CDR2 SYDVKM. CDR3 length equals 13 residues.

The chain couples TRBV28 to TRBJ2-7; the D gene could be TRBD1 or TRBD2 (5 bases each). Germline CDR1 is MDHEN and CDR2 is SYDVKM. The CDR3 extends over 15 amino acids. With 4 bases removed from V and 3 bases from J, the gap between germline ends came to 16 bases. Here the CDR3 reads CASSSPDGDDYEQYF. As DNA, the CDR3 is TGTGCCAGCAGTTCCCCCGATGGGGACGACTACGAGCAGTACTTC. The full variable domain, rest sourced from reference TRBV28 and TRBJ2-7, is DVKVTQSSRYLVKRTGEKVFLECVQDMDHENMFWYRQDPGLGLRLIYFSYDVKMKEKGDIPEGYSVSREKKERFSLILESASTNQTSMYLCASSSPDGDDYEQYFGPGTRLTVT.

The rearrangement uses TRBV15 and TRBJ2-5, with TRBD1 as a possible D gene (5 bases). CDR1 and CDR2 from the germline V gene are LNHNV and YYDKDF (reference sequence). This CDR3 contains 14 residues. V was trimmed by 0 bases and J by 6 bases, leaving 11 bases between them. The CDR3, as DNA: TGTGCCACCAGCAGAGACAGGGCTCAAAAGACCCAGTACTTC. Its protein product is CATSRDRAQKTQYF.

The chain is built from TRBV7-9 and TRBJ2-3, with 9 bases matching TRBD1. The CDR3 totals 16 residues. Losses at the gene ends were 7 bases for V and 1 base for J; bases not matched to a gene: 9. Germline V lookup: CDR1 SEHNR, CDR2 FQNEAQ (reference sequence). The CDR3 here is CASIPPRTGGTDTQYF. Here the CDR3 DNA reads TGTGCCAGCATCCCCCCCCGGACAGGGGGCACAGATACGCAGTATTTT.

The chain has TRBV28 and TRBJ2-1; D unresolved. The ends were cut back, 6 bases at V and 7 bases at J, with 7 bases in the middle. Germline CDR1 and CDR2: MDHEN and SYDVKM. The CDR3 loop spans 11 amino acids. CDR3 DNA sequence: TGTGCCAGCAGCCATGATAATGAGCAGTTCTTC. It specifies CASSHDNEQFF.

As to this clone: The sample holds other DNA sequences that translate to the same CDR3. The gene calls are TRBV6-5 and TRBJ2-3; no firm D call. The V gene lost 5 bases and the J gene lost 3 bases, with 3 bases spanning the gap. The CDR3 runs to 11 residues. CDR1 is MNHEY and CDR2 is SVGAGI in the germline V gene. In DNA form, the CDR3 reads TGTGCCAGCAGTCAGACAGATACGCAGTATTTT. It encodes CASSQTDTQYF.

This clone has just one count. V gene TRBV5-1 combines with J gene TRBJ2-1; TRBD1 agrees at 7 bases. CDR1 and CDR2 (germline): SGHRS, YFSETQ. The CDR3 is made up of 15 amino acids. V dropped 4 bases and J dropped 1; count of bases not matched to a gene: 5. This CDR3 reads CASSRTGFSYNEQFF. The CDR3 nucleotides read TGCGCCAGCAGCAGGACAGGTTTTTCCTACAATGAGCAGTTCTTC.

V gene TRBV19 combines with J gene TRBJ2-1; perhaps TRBD1 as D (6 bases). CDR3 length: 15 amino acids. Trimming removed 5 bases from V and 5 bases from J, with 16 bases in between. Germline V lookup: CDR1 LNHDA, CDR2 SQIVND (reference sequence). CDR3 region: CASSPYSGTNNEQFF. In DNA, the CDR3 is TGTGCCAGTAGTCCTTACTCCGGGACAAACAATGAGCAGTTCTTC.

The rearrangement uses TRBV30 and TRBJ2-7; possibly TRBD1 for D (5 bases). There are 13 residues in the CDR3. Trimming stripped 2 bases from V and 0 bases from J, with 8 bases between. Germline lookup yields CDR1 GTSNPN and CDR2 SVGIG (reference sequence). The CDR3 region has the DNA TGTGCCTGGAGTCACAGGAGCTCCTACGAGCAGTACTTC. It encodes CAWSHRSSYEQYF.